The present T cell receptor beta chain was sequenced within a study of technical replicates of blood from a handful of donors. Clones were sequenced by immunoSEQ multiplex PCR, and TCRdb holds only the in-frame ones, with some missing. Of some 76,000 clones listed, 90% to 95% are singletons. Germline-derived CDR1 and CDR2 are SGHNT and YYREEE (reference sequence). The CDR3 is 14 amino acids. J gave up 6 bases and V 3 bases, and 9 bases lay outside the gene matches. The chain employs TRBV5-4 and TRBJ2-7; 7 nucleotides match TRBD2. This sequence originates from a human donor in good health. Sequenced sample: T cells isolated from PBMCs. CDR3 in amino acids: CASSWAGEGSEQYF. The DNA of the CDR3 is TGTGCCAGCAGCTGGGCGGGAGAGGGGAGCGAGCAGTACTTC.